This TCR beta chain was documented in a study of T cells in Graves' hyperthyroidism and ophthalmopathy. In its sample, this clonotype was seen many times. RNA transcripts provided the source from which TCR beta CDR3 regions were amplified. First-round RT-PCR of the TCR CDR3 relied on the HTBI primer set. TCRdb re-analysed the multiplex PCR reads in MiXCR, keeping a single row per CDR3 protein. The sample contains around 690,000 distinct CDR3 sequences, around 20% of which appear only once. Inclusion characteristics of ophthalmopathy patients comprised a Clinical Activity Score of at least 3, a NOSPECS grade of at least 4, and duration under 3 months. Germline CDR1 SGHRS, CDR2 YFSETQ. The CDR3 has 16 amino acids. The V end lost 4 bases, the J end lost 5 bases, and 21 bases lay between the germline ends.

The sample taken for sequencing was blood. This chain uses TRBV5-1 with TRBJ1-1, with a possible D match to TRBD1 (6 bases). The clonotype comes from a man aged 25-45 years with Graves' ophthalmopathy. Written as DNA, the CDR3 is TGCGCCAGCAGCCTATCTCCAGGGGAACGGAAGACTGAAGCTTTCTTT. This encodes CASSLSPGERKTEAFF.